This T cell receptor (beta chain) was found in a study of neurological immune-mediated disorders. The cDNA came from 5'RACE, which used 10-nucleotide random UMIs. Every sequencing run returned over 160 million TCR-beta sequences, which were derived from 15-18 subjects. TCRdb called the 5' RACE reads again in MiXCR, with one record for every CDR3 protein. The sample lists tens of thousands of distinct CDR3 sequences; around an eighth were seen once. The V end lost 3 bases, the J end lost 9 bases, and 12 bases lay between the germline ends. Germline CDR1 is KGHSH and CDR2 is LQKENI. This CDR3 contains 13 residues. Many counts were recorded for this clonotype. Time point reported: longitudinal time-point 2. Individuals who volunteered at a blood bank located in Maryland, USA, made up the group of healthy controls. Preparation of the unsorted libraries drew on 2 million PBMCs stored at -80 C.

Sequenced: PBMCs. The receptor was derived from a woman aged 40 to 50 in good health. The rearrangement uses TRBV18 and TRBJ1-5; the D is unclear. In DNA, the CDR3 is TGTGCCAGCTCACCTGGCAGATTATGGCCCCAGCATTTT. It codes for CASSPGRLWPQHF. Full variable domain (missing parts from reference TRBV18 and TRBJ1-5): NAGVMQNPRHLVRRRGQEARLRCSPMKGHSHVYWYRQLPEEGLKFMVYLQKENIIDESGMPKERFSAEFPKEGPSILRIQQVVRGDSAAYFCASSPGRLWPQHFGDGTRLSIL.